The present entry profiles one T cell receptor beta chain with its context. Read sequence stops 3 residues before the CDR3 end, and the germline J gene provides the missing end. The sample comes from a study of T cells in women clearing cervical HPV infection. Method: immunoSEQ multiplex PCR; TCRdb's copy keeps in-frame clones and lacks some. This repertoire comprises about 26,000 clones; its ten largest clones make up around 10%. The germline V gene encodes CDR1 SGHTA and CDR2 FQGNSA. The V and J ends lost 5 bases and 6 bases, in that order; junction bases with no gene match: 8. The CDR3 extends over 14 amino acids.

The material sequenced was blood buffy coat. The sequence came from a woman between 18 and 69 years old with a cervical HPV16 infection that either progressed to CIN3+ or cleared (not recorded which). J is TRBJ2-3 and V is TRBV7-2, with TRBD2 matching over 7 bases. Incomplete CDR3 DNA: TGTGCCAGCAGCGTAACCCGCGGGGGTGATACG. Protein: CASSVTRGGDT. The whole CDR3 protein is CASSVTRGGDTQYF. The complete variable domain, with remaining parts taken from reference TRBV7-2 and TRBJ2-3, reads GAGVSQSPSNKVTEKGKDVELRCDPISGHTALYWYRQSLGQGLEFLIYFQGNSAPDKSGLPSDRFSAERTGGSVSTLTIQRTQQEDSAVYLCASSVTRGGDTQYFGPGTRLTVL.